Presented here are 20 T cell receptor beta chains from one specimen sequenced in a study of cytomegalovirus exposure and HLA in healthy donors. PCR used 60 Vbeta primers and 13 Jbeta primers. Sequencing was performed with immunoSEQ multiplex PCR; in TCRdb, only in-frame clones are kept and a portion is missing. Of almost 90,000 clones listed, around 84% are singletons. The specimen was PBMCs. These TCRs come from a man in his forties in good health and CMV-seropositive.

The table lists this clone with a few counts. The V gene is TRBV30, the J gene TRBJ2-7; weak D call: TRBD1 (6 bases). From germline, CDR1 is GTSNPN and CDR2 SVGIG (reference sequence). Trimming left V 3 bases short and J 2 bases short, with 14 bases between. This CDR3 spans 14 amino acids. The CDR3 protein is CAWSPHRATYEQYF. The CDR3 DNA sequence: TGTGCCTGGAGCCCCCACAGGGCTACCTACGAGCAGTACTTC. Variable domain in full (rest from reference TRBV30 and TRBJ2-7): SQTIHQWPATLVQPVGSPLSLECTVEGTSNPNLYWYRQAAGRGLQLLFYSVGIGQISSEVPQNLSASRPQDRQFILSSKKLLLSDSGFYLCAWSPHRATYEQYFGPGTRLTVT.

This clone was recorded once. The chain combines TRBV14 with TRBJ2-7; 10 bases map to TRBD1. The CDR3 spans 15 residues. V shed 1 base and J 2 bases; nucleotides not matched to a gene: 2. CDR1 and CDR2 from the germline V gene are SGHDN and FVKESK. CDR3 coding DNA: TGTGCCAGCAGCCAAGGGGGGACAGGGGCCTACGAGCAGTACTTC. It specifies CASSQGGTGAYEQYF.

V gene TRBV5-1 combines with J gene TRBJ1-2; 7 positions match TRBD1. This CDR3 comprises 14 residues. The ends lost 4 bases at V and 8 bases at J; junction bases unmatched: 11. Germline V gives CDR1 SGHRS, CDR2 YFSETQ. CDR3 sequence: CASSQGDRVEGYTF. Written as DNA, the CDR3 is TGCGCCAGCAGCCAAGGCGACAGGGTAGAAGGCTACACCTTC.

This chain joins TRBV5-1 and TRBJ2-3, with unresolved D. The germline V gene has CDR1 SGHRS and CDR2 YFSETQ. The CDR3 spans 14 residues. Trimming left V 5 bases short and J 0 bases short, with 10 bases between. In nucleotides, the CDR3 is TGCGCCAGCAGACGGGTCGTGAGCACAGATACGCAGTATTTT. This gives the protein CASRRVVSTDTQYF.

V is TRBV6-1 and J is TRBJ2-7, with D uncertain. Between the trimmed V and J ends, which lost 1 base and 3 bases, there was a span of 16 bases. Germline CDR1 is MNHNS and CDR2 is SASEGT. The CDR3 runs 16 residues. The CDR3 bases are TGTGCCAGCAGTGAAGGGAAAGGAAGAGGTTACTACGAGCAGTACTTC. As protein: CASSEGKGRGYYEQYF.

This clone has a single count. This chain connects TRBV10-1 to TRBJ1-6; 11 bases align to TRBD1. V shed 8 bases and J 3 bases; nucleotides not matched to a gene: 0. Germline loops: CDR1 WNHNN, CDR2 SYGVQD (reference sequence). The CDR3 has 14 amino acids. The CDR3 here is CASGTGGYNSPLHF. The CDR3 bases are TGCGCCAGCGGGACAGGGGGCTATAATTCACCCCTCCACTTT.

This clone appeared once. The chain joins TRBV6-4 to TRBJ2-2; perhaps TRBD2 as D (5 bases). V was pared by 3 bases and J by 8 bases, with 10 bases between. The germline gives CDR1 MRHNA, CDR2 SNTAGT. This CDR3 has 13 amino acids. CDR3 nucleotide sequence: TGTGCCAGCAGTGATCAATGGAGGGGGGAGCTGTTTTTT. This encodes CASSDQWRGELFF.

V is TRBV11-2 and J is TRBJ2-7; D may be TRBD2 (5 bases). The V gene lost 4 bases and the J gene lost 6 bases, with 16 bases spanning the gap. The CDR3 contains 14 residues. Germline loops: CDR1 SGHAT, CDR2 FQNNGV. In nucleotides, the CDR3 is TGTGCCAGCAGCTCGGCAGACGGACTGTCCGAGCAGTACTTC. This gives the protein CASSSADGLSEQYF.

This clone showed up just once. The CDR3 DNA reads TGTGCCAGCAGCCTTACACAGGGTGATACTGAAGCTTTCTTT. Its translation is CASSLTQGDTEAFF. This chain joins TRBV28 and TRBJ1-1; tentatively, D is TRBD1 (6 bases). The V gene's germline CDR1 is MDHEN and CDR2 SYDVKM. CDR3 length: 14 residues. V was clipped by 6 bases and J by 5 bases, with 16 bases between them.

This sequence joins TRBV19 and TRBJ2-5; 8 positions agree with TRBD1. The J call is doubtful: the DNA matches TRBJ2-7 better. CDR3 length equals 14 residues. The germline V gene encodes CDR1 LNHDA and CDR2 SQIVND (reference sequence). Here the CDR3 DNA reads TGTGCCAGTAGGTTACGTGACAGGGGCGACGAGCAGTACTTC. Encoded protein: CASRLRDRGDEQYF.

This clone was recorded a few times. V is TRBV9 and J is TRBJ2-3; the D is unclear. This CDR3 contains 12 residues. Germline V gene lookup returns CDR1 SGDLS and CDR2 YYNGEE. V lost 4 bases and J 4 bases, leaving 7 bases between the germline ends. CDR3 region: CASSPHADTQYF. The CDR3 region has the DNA TGTGCCAGCAGCCCACACGCAGATACGCAGTATTTT.

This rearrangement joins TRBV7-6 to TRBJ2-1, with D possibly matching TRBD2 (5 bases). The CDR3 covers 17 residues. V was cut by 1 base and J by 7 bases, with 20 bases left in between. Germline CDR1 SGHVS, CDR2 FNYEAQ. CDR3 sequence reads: CASSLEVGKTVGNEQFF. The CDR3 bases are TGTGCCAGCAGCTTAGAAGTCGGGAAGACGGTAGGGAATGAGCAGTTCTTC. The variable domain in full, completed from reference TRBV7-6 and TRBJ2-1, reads GAGVSQSPRYKVTKRGQDVALRCDPISGHVSLYWYRQALGQGPEFLTYFNYEAQQDKSGLPNDRFSAERPEGSISTLTIQRTEQRDSAMYRCASSLEVGKTVGNEQFFGPGTRLTVL.

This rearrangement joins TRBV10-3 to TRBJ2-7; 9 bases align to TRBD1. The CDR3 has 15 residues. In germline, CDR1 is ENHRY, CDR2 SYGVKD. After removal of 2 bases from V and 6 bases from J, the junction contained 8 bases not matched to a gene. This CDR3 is CAISEDFTDRGEQYF. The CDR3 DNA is TGTGCCATCAGTGAGGATTTCACGGACAGGGGCGAGCAGTACTTC.

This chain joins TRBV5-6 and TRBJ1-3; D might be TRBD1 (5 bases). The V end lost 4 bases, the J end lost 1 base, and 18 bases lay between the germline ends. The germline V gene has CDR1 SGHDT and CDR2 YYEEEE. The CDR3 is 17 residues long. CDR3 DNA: TGTGCCAGCAGCCCCCAGGCGGGGGTAGGGTCTGGAAACACCATATATTTT. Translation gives CASSPQAGVGSGNTIYF.

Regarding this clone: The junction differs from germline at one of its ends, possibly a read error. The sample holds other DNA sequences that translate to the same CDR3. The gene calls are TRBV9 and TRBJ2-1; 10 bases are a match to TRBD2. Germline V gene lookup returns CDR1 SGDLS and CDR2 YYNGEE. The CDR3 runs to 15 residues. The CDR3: CASSPQLAGLNEQFF. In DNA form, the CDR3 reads TGCGCCAGCAGCCCGCAACTAGCGGGACTCAATGAGCAGTTCTTC.

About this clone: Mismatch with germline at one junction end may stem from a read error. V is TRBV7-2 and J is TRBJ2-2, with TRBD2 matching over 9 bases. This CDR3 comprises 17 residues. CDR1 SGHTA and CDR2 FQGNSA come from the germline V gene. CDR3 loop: CASSLVSAGGNAGELFF. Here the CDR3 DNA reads TGTGCCAGCAGCTTAGTGTCGGCGGGAGGGAACGCCGGGGAGCTGTTTTTT.

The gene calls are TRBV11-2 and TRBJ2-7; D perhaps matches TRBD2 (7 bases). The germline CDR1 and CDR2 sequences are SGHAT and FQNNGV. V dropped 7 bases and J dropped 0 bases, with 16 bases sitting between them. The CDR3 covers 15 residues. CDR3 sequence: CASTPGGTSSYEQYF. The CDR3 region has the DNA TGTGCCAGCACCCCGGGGGGCACGAGCTCCTACGAGCAGTACTTC.

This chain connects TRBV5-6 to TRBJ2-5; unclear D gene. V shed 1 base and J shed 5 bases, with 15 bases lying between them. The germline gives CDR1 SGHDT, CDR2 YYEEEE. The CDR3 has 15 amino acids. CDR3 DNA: TGTGCCAGCAGCTTGTACGGTGGTCAGGTGGAGACCCAGTACTTC. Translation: CASSLYGGQVETQYF.

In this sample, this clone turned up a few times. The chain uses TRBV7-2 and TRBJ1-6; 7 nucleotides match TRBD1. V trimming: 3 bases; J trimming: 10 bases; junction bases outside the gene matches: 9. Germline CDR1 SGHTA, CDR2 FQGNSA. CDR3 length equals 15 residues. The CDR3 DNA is TGTGCCAGCAGCTTTTTCGACAGGGCCTCCTCACCCCTCCACTTT. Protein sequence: CASSFFDRASSPLHF.

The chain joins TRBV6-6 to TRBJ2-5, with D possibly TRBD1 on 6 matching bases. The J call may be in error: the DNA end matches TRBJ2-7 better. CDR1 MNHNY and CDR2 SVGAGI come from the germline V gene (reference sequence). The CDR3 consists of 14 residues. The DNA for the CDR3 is TGTGCCAGCAGTTACCGGACAGACTCCTACGAGCAGTACTTC. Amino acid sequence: CASSYRTDSYEQYF.